One sample yielded the 31 T cell receptor beta chains listed below, sequenced in a study of blood T cell repertoires in COVID-19. Some clones are missing from TCRdb's copy, which holds only in-frame ones; the method was immunoSEQ multiplex PCR. Counted here are about 240,000 clones, about 85% occurring once; the ten biggest clones make up around 7.8%. Sequencing was done on a sample of peripheral blood. The receptors shown here come from a man aged 55 to 70 who had recovered from COVID-19.

V usage is TRBV27 and J usage is TRBJ1-3; a possible D gene is TRBD1 (5 bases). The V gene's germline CDR1 is MNHEY and CDR2 SMNVEV (reference sequence). Trimming left V 3 bases short and J 1 base short, with 7 bases between. The CDR3 contains 14 residues. CDR3 nucleotide sequence: TGTGCCAGCAGTTTCCAGGGATCTGGAAACACCATATATTTT. This codes for CASSFQGSGNTIYF.

The rearrangement uses TRBV10-3 and TRBJ2-3; 9 bases are shared with TRBD1. CDR3 length: 17 amino acids. CDR1 and CDR2 (germline): ENHRY, SYGVKD. V trimming: 0 bases; J trimming: 7 bases; junction bases outside the gene matches: 11. Written as DNA, the CDR3 is TGTGCCATCAGTGAGTCGGCCGGACAGGGGAGTGGAAATACGCAGTATTTT. This translates into CAISESAGQGSGNTQYF.

The chain employs TRBV3-1 (or the pseudogene TRBV3-2) and TRBJ1-2; 10 nucleotides agree with TRBD1. V was clipped by 3 bases and J by 5 bases; unmatched bases: 6. The CDR3 runs to 15 residues. CDR1 is LGHDT, CDR2 YNNKEL, per germline (reference sequence). CDR3 in DNA: TGTGCCAGCAGCCACCGGACAGGGGGTCCGTATGGCTACACCTTC. Its protein product is CASSHRTGGPYGYTF.

V and J are TRBV19 and TRBJ2-1; 8 bases line up with TRBD1. Looked up from germline, CDR1 is LNHDA and CDR2 is SQIVND (reference sequence). V was clipped by 5 bases and J by 9 bases; unmatched bases: 12. This CDR3 is built from 15 residues. The CDR3 region has the DNA TGTGCCAGTAGTTTACCAAGGACAGGGCAAGGTGAGCAGTTCTTC. The encoded protein is CASSLPRTGQGEQFF.

On this clone itself: Relative to the germline gene, one junction end is altered; a read error may explain this. This chain connects TRBV16 to TRBJ2-7; 7 bases map to TRBD1. Germline values: CDR1 KGHSY, CDR2 FQNENV. The CDR3 consists of 12 residues. The DNA for the CDR3 is TGTGCCAGCAGCCAATCCCCCGGGACAGCCCACTTC. As protein: CASSQSPGTAHF.

This clone came up once. The CDR3 spells CASSRQGGPWNTQYF. Here the CDR3 DNA reads TGTGCCAGCAGCCGCCAAGGGGGCCCCTGGAATACGCAGTATTTT. The chain employs TRBV3-1 (or the pseudogene TRBV3-2) and TRBJ2-3; 7 positions match TRBD1. Germline CDR1 is LGHDT and CDR2 is YNNKEL (reference sequence). This CDR3 region has 15 residues. The ends lost 4 bases at V and 7 bases at J; junction bases unmatched: 11.

The rearrangement joins TRBV19 to TRBJ1-1; a weak D match, TRBD1 (6 bases). The V end was cut by 8 bases, the J end by 0 bases, with 10 bases between. Looked up from germline, CDR1 is LNHDA and CDR2 is SQIVND (reference sequence). The CDR3 contains 13 residues. The CDR3 here is CASGRDMNTEAFF. The CDR3 DNA sequence: TGTGCCAGTGGGAGGGACATGAACACTGAAGCTTTCTTT.

The CDR3 spells CASSWEGREKLFF. The CDR3 coding sequence is TGCGCCAGCAGCTGGGAGGGTCGTGAAAAACTGTTTTTT. The chain links TRBV5-1 to TRBJ1-4; D is uncertain. This CDR3 has 13 amino acids. The V gene lost 3 bases and the J gene lost 7 bases, with 10 bases spanning the gap. Germline values: CDR1 SGHRS, CDR2 YFSETQ.

The V and J genes are TRBV6-2 or TRBV6-3 and TRBJ1-5; D is perhaps TRBD1 (5 bases). V was clipped by 3 bases and J by 4 bases, with 10 bases between them. The CDR3 loop spans 14 amino acids. Germline CDR1 is MNHEY and CDR2 is SVGEGT. CDR3 sequence (DNA): TGTGCCAGCAGTTATTCACGGGGGAATCAGCCCCAGCATTTT. Translated, it gives CASSYSRGNQPQHF.

This clone was observed once. The chain links TRBV18 to TRBJ1-2; no firm D call. The ends were cut back, 2 bases at V and 6 bases at J, with 13 bases in the middle. Germline CDR1 is KGHSH and CDR2 is LQKENI. CDR3 length equals 14 residues. The CDR3 nucleotides are TGTGCCAGCTCACCATTACCGGGGTTCGATGGCTACACCTTC. As protein: CASSPLPGFDGYTF.

This clone appeared a few times. The chain uses TRBV7-9 and TRBJ1-2; D not certain. V lost 3 bases and J lost 4, with 15 bases in between. Germline V CDR1 and CDR2: SEHNR, FQNEAQ (reference sequence). The CDR3 has 15 amino acids. Written as DNA, the CDR3 is TGTGCCAGCAGCTTCACCGTGGCCAGTTTCTATGGCTACACCTTC. Translation gives CASSFTVASFYGYTF.

This rearrangement joins TRBV2 to TRBJ1-1, with a possible D match to TRBD1 (6 bases). V was clipped by 8 bases and J by 6 bases, with 19 bases between them. The CDR3 has 14 residues. Germline CDR1 SNHLY, CDR2 FYNNEI. CDR3 amino acids: CASGGVGGVAEAFF. The CDR3 DNA sequence: TGTGCCAGCGGGGGCGTCGGCGGAGTTGCTGAAGCTTTCTTT.

V gene TRBV18 combines with J gene TRBJ2-2, with D possibly TRBD2 on 6 matching bases. Germline V lookup: CDR1 KGHSH, CDR2 LQKENI. The CDR3 extends over 19 amino acids. Trimming left V 5 bases short and J 0 bases short, with 22 bases between. This chain's CDR3 is CASSILHGTDGSNTGELFF. The DNA for the CDR3 is TGTGCCAGCTCAATCCTCCACGGGACTGACGGTTCGAACACCGGGGAGCTGTTTTTT.

The chain combines TRBV6-5 with TRBJ1-4; D is possibly TRBD1 (6 bases). V shed 0 bases and J shed 8 bases, with 10 bases lying between them. CDR3 size: 14 residues. Germline assignment: CDR1 MNHEY and CDR2 SVGAGI. The CDR3 sequence: CASSYSGQEEKLFF. CDR3 sequence (DNA): TGTGCCAGCAGTTACTCGGGACAAGAGGAAAAACTGTTTTTT.

This clone was recorded only once. Sequence at one end of the junction differs from germline and may be a read error. The chain is built from TRBV7-8 and TRBJ2-7, with D perhaps TRBD2 (5 bases). The CDR3 is 14 amino acids. Germline CDR1 and CDR2: SGHVS and FQNEAQ. The CDR3 coding sequence is TGTGCCAGCAGCTTAGCGATGGCCGACTACAAGCAGTACTTC. Translated, it gives CASSLAMADYKQYF. The full variable domain, in which reference TRBV7-8 and TRBJ2-7 provide the parts outside the CDR3, is GAGVSQSPRYKVAKRGQDVALRCDPISGHVSLFWYQQALGQGPEFLTYFQNEAQLDKSGLPSDRFFAERPEGSVSTLKIQRTQQEDSAVYLCASSLAMADYKQYFGPGTRLTVT.

The chain uses TRBV10-3 and TRBJ2-1, with a weak D call TRBD2 (5 bases). CDR3 length: 14 residues. The germline V and J ends were trimmed by 0 bases and 8 bases, with 11 bases remaining between them. CDR1 ENHRY and CDR2 SYGVKD come from the germline V gene. CDR3 amino acids: CAISESTTRDEQFF. The CDR3 DNA follows: TGTGCCATCAGTGAGTCGACTACCCGGGATGAGCAGTTCTTC.

The CDR3 is CAWSPLVRGRANYGYTF. CDR3 sequence (DNA): TGTGCCTGGAGTCCCCTGGTACGTGGTAGAGCTAACTATGGCTACACCTTC. J is TRBJ1-2 and V is TRBV30; D is uncertain. V lost 2 bases and J lost 0, with 19 bases in between. The CDR3 totals 17 residues. Germline V gives CDR1 GTSNPN, CDR2 SVGIG (reference sequence). The full variable domain, completed using reference TRBV30 and TRBJ1-2, is SQTIHQWPATLVQPVGSPLSLECTVEGTSNPNLYWYRQAAGRGLQLLFYSVGIGQISSEVPQNLSASRPQDRQFILSSKKLLLSDSGFYLCAWSPLVRGRANYGYTFGSGTRLTVV.

This clone was detected only once. This chain uses TRBV9 with TRBJ1-1; D is undetermined. The germline V and J ends were trimmed by 4 bases and 5 bases, with 15 bases remaining between them. Per the germline V gene, CDR1 is SGDLS and CDR2 is YYNGEE. The CDR3 runs to 14 residues. CDR3 region: CASSKPDGKTEAFF. CDR3 in DNA: TGTGCCAGCAGCAAACCGGACGGGAAGACTGAAGCTTTCTTT. Looking up the rest from reference TRBV9 and TRBJ1-1 gives the full variable domain: DSGVTQTPKHLITATGQRVTLRCSPRSGDLSVYWYQQSLDQGLQFLIQYYNGEERAKGNILERFSAQQFPDLHSELNLSSLELGDSALYFCASSKPDGKTEAFFGQGTRLTVV.

This chain uses TRBV4-1 with TRBJ1-4; no reliable D call. CDR1 is MGHRA, CDR2 YSYEKL, per germline. CDR3 length equals 14 residues. V was cut by 3 bases and J by 3 bases, with 8 bases left in between. The CDR3 protein is CASSQPTSNEKLFF. The CDR3 DNA follows: TGCGCCAGCAGCCAGCCTACCTCTAATGAAAAACTGTTTTTT.

The rearrangement uses TRBV28 and TRBJ1-2; no clear D gene. The ends were cut back, 2 bases at V and 4 bases at J, with 14 bases in the middle. The CDR3 length is 15 residues. Germline V gene lookup returns CDR1 MDHEN and CDR2 SYDVKM. The DNA of the CDR3 is TGTGCCAGCAGTTTACCTGGACCGGGATCCTATGGCTACACCTTC. Translating it yields CASSLPGPGSYGYTF.

V usage is TRBV24-1 and J usage is TRBJ1-5; the match to TRBD1 covers 9 bases. The germline V gene has CDR1 KGHDR and CDR2 SFDVKD. V gave up 2 bases and J gave up 2 bases; unmatched junction bases: 9. This CDR3 comprises 18 residues. The chain's CDR3 is CATSDSPDRGRGNQPQHF. CDR3 bases: TGTGCCACCAGTGATTCCCCGGACAGGGGTCGGGGCAATCAGCCCCAGCATTTT.

V usage is TRBV9 and J usage is TRBJ2-1; 10 bases are shared with TRBD2. The V and J ends lost 1 base and 8 bases, in that order; junction bases with no gene match: 9. The CDR3 covers 16 residues. Germline assignment: CDR1 SGDLS and CDR2 YYNGEE. The CDR3 region has the DNA TGTGCCAGCAGCGTACGGCCAGCGGGGGGGCCCCATGAGCAGTTCTTC. This codes for CASSVRPAGGPHEQFF.

This clone was counted a single time. This sample also contains other DNA sequences that code for the same CDR3. The chain recombines TRBV3-1 (or the pseudogene TRBV3-2) with TRBJ2-3; 15 bases fit TRBD2. The germline CDR1 and CDR2 sequences are LGHDT and YNNKEL (reference sequence). J lost 5 bases, V lost 0 bases, and 3 bases had no gene match. The CDR3 is 17 residues long. DNA of the CDR3: TGTGCCAGCAGCCAAGAAAGGACTAGCGGGGGGGAAGATACGCAGTATTTT. The encoded protein is CASSQERTSGGEDTQYF.

A single count supports this clone. The chain carries TRBV19 and TRBJ1-6; no firm D call. CDR3 length equals 13 residues. The germline V gene has CDR1 LNHDA and CDR2 SQIVND (reference sequence). V was trimmed by 6 bases and J by 3 bases, leaving 6 bases between them. CDR3 residues: CASRRDYNSPLHF. The CDR3 DNA is TGTGCCAGTAGGCGGGACTATAATTCACCCCTCCACTTT.

This clone came up once. J is TRBJ1-1 and V is TRBV10-3; TRBD1 matches 10 bases. The CDR3 loop spans 14 amino acids. J lost 5 bases, V lost 5 bases, and 5 bases had no gene match. Germline V gene data show CDR1 as ENHRY and CDR2 as SYGVKD. As DNA, the CDR3 is TGTGCCATCAGTAGTGGACAGGGGGTAACTGAAGCTTTCTTT. It specifies CAISSGQGVTEAFF.

This clone appeared once. The chain carries TRBV5-6 and TRBJ1-1, with a weak D call TRBD1 (6 bases). CDR3 length: 15 residues. CDR1 SGHDT and CDR2 YYEEEE come from the germline V gene. V shed 4 bases and J shed 0 bases, with 13 bases lying between them. CDR3 sequence: CASSLGQLMNTEAFF. The CDR3 coding sequence is TGTGCCAGCAGCCTCGGACAGCTTATGAACACTGAAGCTTTCTTT.

The V call is TRBV7-9, the J call TRBJ2-2; D remains unclear. This CDR3 spans 17 amino acids. The germline gives CDR1 SEHNR, CDR2 FQNEAQ (reference sequence). Trimming removed 4 bases from V and 0 bases from J, with 15 bases in between. In DNA, the CDR3 is TGTGCCAGCAGCTCGAGAAATACTGAACCGAACACCGGGGAGCTGTTTTTT. Residues: CASSSRNTEPNTGELFF.

This clone appeared a few times. CDR3 in amino acids: CASSQDGGYYGYTF. The CDR3 DNA reads TGTGCCAGCAGCCAAGATGGAGGTTACTATGGCTACACCTTC. This rearrangement joins TRBV3-1 (or the pseudogene TRBV3-2) to TRBJ1-2; the D is unclear. The V gene lost 0 bases and the J gene lost 3 bases, with 8 bases spanning the gap. The CDR3 is 14 residues long. Germline V gene sequence: CDR1 LGHDT, CDR2 YNNKEL (reference sequence).

V and J are TRBV12-3 or TRBV12-4 and TRBJ1-1; D ambiguous. The CDR3 loop spans 12 amino acids. Between the trimmed V and J ends, which lost 7 bases and 0 bases, there was a span of 6 bases. The CDR3 is CASTRLNTEAFF. CDR3 DNA sequence: TGTGCCAGCACCCGGTTGAACACTGAAGCTTTCTTT.

The chain employs TRBV5-1 and TRBJ1-2; D not certain. Trimming removed 0 bases at V and 3 bases at J, with 6 bases between. The length of the CDR3 is 13 residues. The V gene's germline CDR1 is SGHRS and CDR2 YFSETQ. The CDR3, as DNA: TGCGCCAGCAGCTTGGACGGAGACTATGGCTACACCTTC. Translating gives CASSLDGDYGYTF.

CDR3 protein: CAISPVSAGELFF. In nucleotides, the CDR3 is TGTGCCATCAGTCCCGTTTCAGCCGGGGAGCTGTTTTTT. The chain links TRBV10-3 to TRBJ2-2; D unclear. The CDR3 covers 13 residues. Trimming took 5 bases from V and 6 from J, leaving 10 bases between them. Germline CDR1 reads ENHRY; CDR2 reads SYGVKD.